This T cell receptor (beta chain) appears in the sequencing data of a study of response to subunit inactivated influenza vaccine. Overall study results and limits: Seasonal influenza vaccination, on each occasion, was suggested by the authors to recruit few new T cells.

Germline V gene data show CDR1 as LGHNA and CDR2 as YSLEER. V dropped 6 bases and J dropped 7; count of bases not matched to a gene: 9. This CDR3 has 14 residues. TCRdb ran MiXCR on the RT-PCR reads and lists one entry per CDR3 protein. Seen here are some 850,000 distinct CDR3 sequences, 18% observed once, and the top ten hold 11%. As to this clonotype: Its antigen is still unknown.

Sequences were derived from PBMCs from blood, sampled 4 to 6 days after vaccination. The receptor comes from a man aged 50 or older who received an inactivated influenza vaccine. The chain uses TRBV4-3 and TRBJ2-7, with 10 bases that match TRBD2. CDR3: CASRGVAGGREQYF. In nucleotides, the CDR3 is TGCGCCAGCAGGGGAGTAGCGGGGGGCCGGGAGCAGTACTTC.